This TCR beta chain derives from a study of cytomegalovirus exposure and HLA in healthy donors. TCRdb keeps only in-frame clones here, not all; method: immunoSEQ multiplex PCR. The top ten clones hold approximately 3.1% of a sample with some 160,000 clones, 88% of them seen once. Notes on the study in general: It was confirmed in vitro that a few of the CMV-associated chains were specific for CMV antigens.

Concerning this clone: Its antigen is unidentified.

What was sequenced was PBMCs. The receptor was derived from a man aged 18 to 29 in good health and CMV-seronegative.

The DNA for the CDR3 is TGCGCCAGCAGCCAAGTGAGCTACCAAGAGACCCAGTACTTC. It yields the protein CASSQVSYQETQYF. The V and J genes are TRBV4-1 and TRBJ2-5; D gene unclear. Germline values: CDR1 MGHRA, CDR2 YSYEKL. V was clipped by 1 base and J by 0 bases, with 6 bases between them. The CDR3 is 14 amino acids.